This T cell receptor beta chain stems from a study of response to subunit inactivated influenza vaccine. MiXCR was run by TCRdb on the RT-PCR reads, yielding one entry per CDR3 protein. Of just under 550,000 distinct CDR3 sequences detected, around 25% appear once; the ten largest clones hold approximately 3%. Only a few counts were recorded for this clonotype. Trimming removed 5 bases from V and 3 bases from J, with 17 bases in between. CDR1 and CDR2 from the germline V gene are MDHEN and SYDVKM. The CDR3 sequence is 16 residues long. These data also featured in a second study, about T cells expressing NK-cell markers. From that report: Beta-chain TCR cDNA was generated via 5'RACE template switching with UMIs. Among eight sequenced donors, seven carried HCMV seropositivity while one was seronegative. Within several experiments, an anti-gamma-delta TCR antibody kept the sorting limited to alpha-beta TCR T cells.

Sample: CD4+ T cells sorted from PBMCs, taken 12 days after vaccination. The chain is built from TRBV28 and TRBJ1-3; tentative D call: TRBD1 (5 bases). The receptor was derived from a man aged 50 to 59 who received an inactivated influenza vaccine. The CDR3 DNA follows: TGTGCCAGCAGTCTCGGCGGGGGTCCGTATGGAAACACCATATATTTT. Translated, it gives CASSLGGGPYGNTIYF.